The 18 T cell receptor beta chains presented below share a single source sample, sequenced in a study of blood T cell repertoires in COVID-19. TCRdb keeps only in-frame clones here, not all; method: immunoSEQ multiplex PCR. Of about 140,000 clones listed, 88% are singletons. Material: peripheral blood. The receptors stem from a man aged 50 or older with active or convalescent COVID-19.

The chain employs TRBV5-6 and TRBJ2-4, with 10 bases fitting TRBD1. Germline V gene lookup returns CDR1 SGHDT and CDR2 YYEEEE. The CDR3 sequence is 15 residues long. Trimming took 3 bases from V and 3 from J; bases not matched to a gene: 3. Written as DNA, the CDR3 is TGTGCCAGCAGCTCGGACAGGGGGAGCAAAAACATTCAGTACTTC. It codes for CASSSDRGSKNIQYF.

This clone was seen only once. The chain combines TRBV6-2 or TRBV6-3 with TRBJ1-1; D ambiguous. The CDR3 length is 15 residues. The germline gives CDR1 MNHEY, CDR2 SVGEGT. Trimming pared 4 bases from V and 1 base from J, leaving 13 bases between. The CDR3 DNA reads TGTGCCAGCAGTTGGCAGGCGACCTCGAACACTGAAGCTTTCTTT. This translates into CASSWQATSNTEAFF.

The chain combines TRBV12-3 or TRBV12-4 with TRBJ2-5, with D possibly being TRBD1 (6 bases). The V and J ends lost 3 bases and 4 bases respectively, with 9 bases between them. CDR3 length equals 13 residues. The chain's CDR3 is CASSFRDTETQYF. The CDR3 nucleotides read TGTGCCAGCAGTTTCAGGGACACAGAGACCCAGTACTTC.

The gene calls are TRBV7-8 and TRBJ1-5; D call uncertain. V was pared by 1 base and J by 7 bases, with 8 bases between. Germline CDR1 SGHVS, CDR2 FQNEAQ. This CDR3 comprises 13 residues. CDR3 bases: TGTGCCAGCAGCTTAGTCGCGGCGCAGCCCCAGCATTTT. It yields the protein CASSLVAAQPQHF.

This clone was observed a single time. The chain uses TRBV11-2 and TRBJ2-5; 7 positions match TRBD1. The CDR3 runs to 14 residues. Germline CDR1 reads SGHAT; CDR2 reads FQNNGV. V trimming: 3 bases; J trimming: 5 bases; junction bases outside the gene matches: 6. Here the CDR3 reads CASSFGPDRETQYF. CDR3 nucleotide sequence: TGTGCCAGCAGCTTCGGGCCGGACAGGGAGACCCAGTACTTC.

The V gene is TRBV4-3, the J gene TRBJ2-7; 13 nucleotides match TRBD2. J was trimmed by 3 bases and V by 3 bases; bases with no gene match: 2. The CDR3 covers 15 residues. CDR1 is LGHNA, CDR2 YSLEER, per germline. The CDR3 protein is CASSQTSGRIYEQYF. The CDR3 coding sequence is TGCGCCAGCAGCCAGACTAGCGGGAGGATCTACGAGCAGTACTTC.

The V gene is TRBV5-1, the J gene TRBJ2-7; 7 nucleotides match TRBD2. CDR1 is SGHRS, CDR2 YFSETQ, per germline. The ends lost 5 bases at V and 0 bases at J; junction bases unmatched: 11. This CDR3 contains 16 residues. For the CDR3, the DNA is TGCGCCAGCAGGGTCTCTCCGGGGGGACGCTCCTACGAGCAGTACTTC. It yields the protein CASRVSPGGRSYEQYF.

CDR3 amino acids: CASTPRGARDQPQHF. CDR3 coding DNA: TGTGCCAGCACCCCTCGGGGGGCAAGGGATCAGCCCCAGCATTTT. The chain has TRBV7-8 and TRBJ1-5; weak D call: TRBD1 (6 bases). The V gene's germline CDR1 is SGHVS and CDR2 FQNEAQ. The CDR3 is made up of 15 amino acids. Trimming shortened V by 7 bases and J by 5 bases, and 18 bases separated the two germline ends. The variable domain in full, completed from reference TRBV7-8 and TRBJ1-5, reads GAGVSQSPRYKVAKRGQDVALRCDPISGHVSLFWYQQALGQGPEFLTYFQNEAQLDKSGLPSDRFFAERPEGSVSTLKIQRTQQEDSAVYLCASTPRGARDQPQHFGDGTRLSIL.

The V gene is TRBV5-1, the J gene TRBJ2-3, with no clear D. Germline V gene data show CDR1 as SGHRS and CDR2 as YFSETQ. This CDR3 region has 14 residues. Trimming took 3 bases from V and 0 from J, leaving 8 bases between them. For the CDR3, the DNA is TGCGCCAGCAGCTCAAGCCTTAGCACAGATACGCAGTATTTT. Encoded protein: CASSSSLSTDTQYF.

The chain employs TRBV19 and TRBJ2-1; D uncertain. Germline V CDR1 and CDR2: LNHDA, SQIVND (reference sequence). The CDR3 runs 17 residues. Trimming pared 1 base from V and 0 bases from J, leaving 13 bases between. The chain's CDR3 is CASSIVGRPSSYNEQFF. For the CDR3, the DNA is TGTGCCAGTAGTATAGTGGGCAGGCCGAGCTCCTACAATGAGCAGTTCTTC.

The chain joins TRBV6-2 or TRBV6-3 to TRBJ2-4, with 13 bases matching TRBD2. Germline values: CDR1 MNHEY, CDR2 SVGEGT. J was trimmed by 7 bases and V by 0 bases; bases with no gene match: 3. The CDR3 loop spans 16 amino acids. The CDR3 sequence: CASSYSTTSGRNIQYF. DNA of the CDR3: TGTGCCAGCAGTTACTCGACGACTAGCGGGAGGAACATTCAGTACTTC.

J is TRBJ2-3 and V is TRBV5-1; D gene uncertain. The CDR3 sequence is 17 residues long. Per the germline V gene, CDR1 is SGHRS and CDR2 is YFSETQ. V lost 4 bases and J 2 bases, leaving 20 bases between the germline ends. CDR3: CASSPTFNRDNTDTQYF. CDR3 nucleotide sequence: TGCGCCAGCAGCCCGACCTTCAACAGAGACAACACAGATACGCAGTATTTT. The whole variable domain, remainder taken from reference TRBV5-1 and TRBJ2-3, is KAGVTQTPRYLIKTRGQQVTLSCSPISGHRSVSWYQQTPGQGLQFLFEYFSETQRNKGNFPGRFSGRQFSNSRSEMNVSTLELGDSALYLCASSPTFNRDNTDTQYFGPGTRLTVL.

V gene TRBV7-2 combines with J gene TRBJ2-1, with 7 bases fitting TRBD2. With V trimmed by 4 bases and J by 6 bases, 12 bases remained unmatched. Germline V lookup: CDR1 SGHTA, CDR2 FQGNSA. The CDR3 loop spans 16 amino acids. The CDR3 DNA is TGTGCCAGCAGCTCCCCGAGCGGGATGGGGGGCAATGAGCAGTTCTTC. This translates into CASSSPSGMGGNEQFF.

This clone has at least ten counts. The junction shows a germline mismatch at one end, possibly a read error. The chain joins TRBV6-1 to TRBJ1-3; 7 bases are a match to TRBD1. Germline V gene sequence: CDR1 MNHNS, CDR2 SASEGT. The CDR3 loop spans 16 amino acids. As DNA, the CDR3 is TGTGCCAGCATTGAACAGGGGCTCCTCTCTGGAAACACCATATATTTT. Translation: CASIEQGLLSGNTIYF.

The chain recombines TRBV2 with TRBJ2-2, with 12 bases fitting TRBD2. CDR1 and CDR2 from the germline V gene are SNHLY and FYNNEI. The CDR3 contains 16 residues. The J segment lost 6 bases and the V segment lost 7 bases, leaving 9 bases of the junction unmatched. The DNA of the CDR3 is TGTGCCAGCAACCCCACTAGCGGGAGGTATTCCGGGGAGCTGTTTTTT. It codes for CASNPTSGRYSGELFF.

The chain has TRBV5-1 and TRBJ2-5; D unclear. Looked up from germline, CDR1 is SGHRS and CDR2 is YFSETQ. This CDR3 spans 15 amino acids. Trimming took 0 bases from V and 5 from J, leaving 14 bases between them. The CDR3: CASSLVANQAETQYF. CDR3 in DNA: TGCGCCAGCAGCTTGGTGGCAAACCAGGCGGAGACCCAGTACTTC.

About this clone itself: The same CDR3 is also encoded by other DNA sequences in this sample. In nucleotides, the CDR3 is TGTGCCAGCAGCTCCCCGACAGGGGGTAACTATGGCTACACCTTC. Protein sequence: CASSSPTGGNYGYTF. The V call is TRBV27, the J call TRBJ1-2, with 9 bases that match TRBD1. CDR3 length: 15 amino acids. J lost 1 base, V lost 6 bases, and 6 bases had no gene match. CDR1 and CDR2 from the germline V gene are MNHEY and SMNVEV (reference sequence).

This chain connects TRBV12-3 or TRBV12-4 to TRBJ1-1; D may be TRBD1 (6 bases). Trimming shortened V by 6 bases and J by 1 base, and 9 bases separated the two germline ends. The CDR3 loop spans 13 amino acids. The CDR3 DNA reads TGTGCCAGCAGGCAACAGGGGAACACTGAAGCTTTCTTT. Amino acids: CASRQQGNTEAFF.